This TCR beta chain was sequenced during a study of cytomegalovirus exposure and HLA in healthy donors. Study-wide results and limits: High specificity and sensitivity for cytomegalovirus status were reported for the classifier. Listed as cytomegalovirus-associated were over 150 TCR beta chains.

With regard to this clone: Its antigen is unidentified.

Trimming removed 8 bases from V and 5 bases from J, with 12 bases in between. CDR1 is SNHLY, CDR2 FYNNEI, per germline. This CDR3 comprises 12 residues. TCRdb's table, derived via immunoSEQ multiplex PCR, lists solely in-frame clones and lacks some. The sample records tens of thousands of clones, 75% to 95% being singletons. The receptor was isolated from a man younger than 35 in good health and CMV-seronegative. The sample taken for sequencing was PBMCs. V usage is TRBV2 and J usage is TRBJ2-5; the D is unclear. CDR3 protein: CASRLLEETQYF. CDR3 DNA: TGTGCCAGCCGTCTCCTTGAGGAGACCCAGTACTTC.